This T cell receptor (beta chain) emerged from a study of breast tumors, draining lymph nodes, adjacent tissues. General study points: Data fit most tumor T cells coming from lymph node, expanding in tumor. That most tumor T cells come from lymph nodes remained unproven. Tumors had less TCR diversity than lymph nodes, more than nontumor tissue. Luminal-like breast cancer showed significantly greater tumor-nontumor repertoire similarity than basal-like breast cancer did.

The CDR3 sequence is 11 residues long. Trimming left V 3 bases short and J 4 bases short, with 4 bases between. Germline V lookup: CDR1 MDHEN, CDR2 SYDVKM. TCRdb redid the calling of the multiplex PCR reads with MiXCR, one entry per CDR3 protein. In the table there are some 250,000 distinct CDR3 sequences, less than 45% of which are singletons. With regard to this clonotype: The antigen remains undetermined.

Breast cancer patients provided tissue from their axillary draining lymph nodes. The J gene is TRBJ2-7, the V gene TRBV28; D unclear. This clonotype was sampled from a female donor with breast cancer. Some clones in this sample may be carry-over from other donors' samples. Sequenced material: axillary lymph node tissue. The CDR3 loop reads CASSFRYEQYF. The CDR3 nucleotides read TGTGCCAGCAGTTTCAGATACGAGCAGTACTTC.